Presented here are 8 T cell receptor beta chains from one specimen sequenced in a study of blood T cell repertoires in COVID-19. Only in-frame clones appear in the TCRdb table, and some are missing; sequencing was by immunoSEQ multiplex PCR. The table lists approximately 85,000 clones, 90% of them singletons, with around 0.97% in the top ten. Sequencing was performed on peripheral blood. The receptors were sampled from a woman between 45 and 65 years old in a cohort sampled during active COVID-19.

The genes are TRBV30 and TRBJ1-5; D call uncertain. Trimming removed 1 base from V and 0 bases from J, with 4 bases in between. The CDR3 totals 13 residues. Per the germline V gene, CDR1 is GTSNPN and CDR2 is SVGIG (reference sequence). This CDR3 reads CAWSGVSNQPQHF. The DNA for the CDR3 is TGTGCCTGGAGTGGAGTTAGCAATCAGCCCCAGCATTTT.

With respect to this clone: Relative to the germline gene, one junction end is altered; a read error may explain this. The chain uses TRBV6-5 and TRBJ1-3; D ambiguous. The CDR3 extends over 15 amino acids. Germline loops: CDR1 MNHEY, CDR2 SVGAGI. The CDR3 sequence: CASSQQSLSENTIYF. The CDR3 region has the DNA TGTGCCAGCAGCCAACAGAGCCTATCTGAAAACACCATATATTTT.

This chain links TRBV5-1 with TRBJ1-6, with 9 bases matching TRBD1. Unmatched junction bases numbered 7, after V lost 3 bases and J lost 9 bases. The CDR3 spans 15 residues. Germline V CDR1 and CDR2: SGHRS, YFSETQ. DNA for the CDR3: TGCGCCAGCAGCTCACTGGGACAGGGTGGTTCACCCCTCCACTTT. Amino acid sequence: CASSSLGQGGSPLHF.

This chain connects TRBV30 to TRBJ2-7, with TRBD1 as a possible D gene (6 bases). Germline CDR1 reads GTSNPN; CDR2 reads SVGIG (reference sequence). Trimming took 1 base from V and 3 from J, leaving 10 bases between them. This CDR3 is 13 amino acids long. The DNA for the CDR3 is TGTGCCTGGAGTGGGACAGAGTACTACGAGCAGTACTTC. Translation gives CAWSGTEYYEQYF.

V is TRBV7-8 and J is TRBJ2-1; D uncertain. The CDR3 loop spans 12 amino acids. Germline values: CDR1 SGHVS, CDR2 FQNEAQ. V was cut by 2 bases and J by 8 bases, with 7 bases left in between. The CDR3 loop is CASSLRVDEQFF. CDR3 DNA sequence: TGTGCCAGCAGCTTACGAGTAGATGAGCAGTTCTTC.

The genes are TRBV19 and TRBJ1-1, with D possibly being TRBD1 (5 bases). Trimming took off 3 bases at V and 6 bases at J, with 14 bases between the two ends. The CDR3 totals 14 residues. CDR1 and CDR2 from the germline V gene are LNHDA and SQIVND (reference sequence). The CDR3 sequence is CASSMANRYSEAFF. DNA for the CDR3: TGTGCCAGTAGTATGGCGAACAGGTACTCTGAAGCTTTCTTT.

The V and J genes are TRBV19 and TRBJ2-7; 7 bases fit TRBD2. Trimming removed 1 base from V and 2 bases from J; junction bases left unmatched: 5. This CDR3 comprises 15 residues. The germline CDR1 and CDR2 sequences are LNHDA and SQIVND (reference sequence). CDR3 nucleotide sequence: TGTGCCAGTAGTATAGGGGTAGCGGGCACCTACGAGCAGTACTTC. Its translation is CASSIGVAGTYEQYF.

This sequence joins TRBV12-5 and TRBJ2-3; D uncertain. This CDR3 spans 13 amino acids. V was cut by 2 bases and J by 2 bases, with 5 bases left in between. Germline CDR1 is LGHNT and CDR2 is FRNRAP. The CDR3 region is CASGLSHTDTQYF. The CDR3 DNA is TGTGCTAGTGGTTTGTCCCACACAGATACGCAGTATTTT.